This T cell receptor (beta chain) was retrieved from a study of identical twins. Healthy Caucasians provided all donations. CDR1 is DFQATT, CDR2 SNEGSKA, per germline (reference sequence). The CDR3 loop spans 14 amino acids. Trimming cost V 6 bases and J 0 bases; bases outside gene matches: 8. Unique molecular identifiers were present on the cDNA, and a universal primer site came from template switching. TCRdb redid the calling of the 5' RACE reads with MiXCR, one entry per CDR3 protein. The sample lists 250,000 to 300,000 distinct CDR3 sequences; about 9% were seen once. The same sample was also used in a study of yellow fever vaccine responses in identical twins.

This sequence joins TRBV20-1 and TRBJ2-7, with 7 bases fitting TRBD1. The receptor's source is a woman aged 18-29 years in good health. Material: CD8+ T cells sorted from blood. This chain's CDR3 is CSAWDSGSSYEQYF. The CDR3 DNA sequence: TGCAGTGCGTGGGACAGCGGCTCCTCCTACGAGCAGTACTTC.